These 28 T cell receptor beta chains share one sample of origin, sequenced in a study of blood T cell repertoires in COVID-19. Sequencing used immunoSEQ multiplex PCR; TCRdb keeps in-frame clones, though not all of them. The sample comprises about 220,000 clones, over 65% of which are singletons, and approximately 3.1% rests with the top ten. The sequencing input was PBMCs or T cells enriched from blood (not recorded which). These receptors were collected from a woman aged 60-75 years who had recovered from COVID-19.

This CDR3 is CASSPWTGGASSYGYTF. The CDR3 DNA is TGTGCCAGCAGCCCCTGGACAGGGGGGGCTTCAAGCTATGGCTACACCTTC. This chain uses TRBV5-6 with TRBJ1-2; 10 bases fit TRBD1. V lost 4 bases, J lost 4 bases, and 13 bases stayed unmatched. Germline values: CDR1 SGHDT, CDR2 YYEEEE. The CDR3 sequence is 17 residues long.

In its sample, this clone was seen once. V gene TRBV3-1 (or the pseudogene TRBV3-2) combines with J gene TRBJ2-3; tentatively, D is TRBD2 (7 bases). The CDR3 loop spans 16 amino acids. V lost 1 base and J 0 bases, leaving 11 bases between the germline ends. Germline CDR1 and CDR2: LGHDT and YNNKEL (reference sequence). CDR3 protein: CASSQGGGLSTDTQYF. For the CDR3, the DNA is TGTGCCAGCAGCCAAGGGGGGGGCCTAAGCACAGATACGCAGTATTTT.

The gene calls are TRBV2 and TRBJ1-5; the D gene is possibly TRBD1 (6 bases). Germline CDR1 is SNHLY and CDR2 is FYNNEI. V lost 6 bases and J 0 bases, leaving 18 bases between the germline ends. The CDR3 is 17 amino acids. The CDR3 DNA follows: TGTGCCAGCAGCTTCCCACAAGGGGGAAATAGCAATCAGCCCCAGCATTTT. It yields the protein CASSFPQGGNSNQPQHF.

The J gene is TRBJ1-2, the V gene TRBV14; tentatively, D is TRBD1 (5 bases). Trimming shortened V by 5 bases and J by 3 bases, and 10 bases separated the two germline ends. CDR3 size: 13 residues. The germline gives CDR1 SGHDN, CDR2 FVKESK. The CDR3 sequence is CASSWTTDYGYTF. CDR3 DNA: TGTGCCAGCAGCTGGACAACTGACTATGGCTACACCTTC. Variable domain in full (rest from reference TRBV14 and TRBJ1-2): EAGVTQFPSHSVIEKGQTVTLRCDPISGHDNLYWYRRVMGKEIKFLLHFVKESKQDESGMPNNRFLAERTGGTYSTLKVQPAELEDSGVYFCASSWTTDYGYTFGSGTRLTVV.

V and J are TRBV4-3 and TRBJ1-1, with TRBD1 matching over 7 bases. V lost 1 base, J lost 1 base, and 6 bases stayed unmatched. The length of the CDR3 is 16 residues. Germline CDR1 LGHNA, CDR2 YSLEER. In DNA form, the CDR3 reads TGCGCCAGCAGCCAAGGGGGGAGGACAGGGAACACTGAAGCTTTCTTT. This encodes CASSQGGRTGNTEAFF.

This CDR3 is CASSQEPSGSPEQYF. In nucleotides, the CDR3 is TGTGCCAGCAGCCAAGAGCCTAGCGGGAGCCCCGAGCAGTACTTC. The chain combines TRBV3-1 (or the pseudogene TRBV3-2) with TRBJ2-7; 10 nucleotides line up with TRBD2. V lost 0 bases to trimming and J lost 6 bases; unmatched junction nucleotides: 5. Germline CDR1 is LGHDT and CDR2 is YNNKEL (reference sequence). CDR3 size: 15 residues.

V gene TRBV19 combines with J gene TRBJ2-2; 7 bases match TRBD2. Germline CDR1 and CDR2: LNHDA and SQIVND (reference sequence). J lost 5 bases, V lost 8 bases, and 11 bases had no gene match. The CDR3 consists of 15 residues. CDR3 sequence: CASQYDGGRTGELFF. The CDR3 DNA is TGTGCCAGTCAATATGACGGGGGGAGAACCGGGGAGCTGTTTTTT.

The rearrangement joins TRBV5-1 to TRBJ2-5; 12 positions agree with TRBD2. Germline CDR1 is SGHRS and CDR2 is YFSETQ. The V gene end was trimmed by 4 bases and the J gene end by 5 bases; junction bases not matched to a gene: 9. The CDR3 length is 16 residues. CDR3 residues: CASSPGLAGTLETQYF. Here the CDR3 DNA reads TGCGCCAGCAGCCCCGGACTAGCGGGGACCCTGGAGACCCAGTACTTC. The full variable domain, completed using reference TRBV5-1 and TRBJ2-5, is KAGVTQTPRYLIKTRGQQVTLSCSPISGHRSVSWYQQTPGQGLQFLFEYFSETQRNKGNFPGRFSGRQFSNSRSEMNVSTLELGDSALYLCASSPGLAGTLETQYFGPGTRLLVL.

The chain employs TRBV25-1 and TRBJ1-3; D uncertain. The CDR3 totals 14 residues. CDR1 and CDR2 from the germline V gene are MGHDK and SYGVNS. V was pared by 4 bases and J by 0 bases, with 7 bases between. The CDR3 loop reads CASSAVSSGNTIYF. The CDR3 DNA follows: TGTGCCAGCAGTGCTGTCAGCTCTGGAAACACCATATATTTT.

This chain's CDR3 is CASREVVYSNQPQHF. The CDR3 region has the DNA TGTGCCAGTAGAGAGGTCGTCTATAGCAATCAGCCCCAGCATTTT. V gene TRBV19 combines with J gene TRBJ1-5; D is unresolved. The CDR3 consists of 15 residues. Germline CDR1 reads LNHDA; CDR2 reads SQIVND (reference sequence). The V end was cut by 6 bases, the J end by 0 bases, with 12 bases between.

The rearrangement joins TRBV11-1 to TRBJ1-2, with D hard to call. This CDR3 has 12 amino acids. V lost 3 bases and J lost 6, with 8 bases in between. Looked up from germline, CDR1 is SGHAT and CDR2 is FQDESV (reference sequence). CDR3 nucleotides: TGTGCCAGCAGCTTTGAGGATCATGGCTACACCTTC. As protein: CASSFEDHGYTF.

The rearrangement uses TRBV3-1 (or the pseudogene TRBV3-2) and TRBJ1-2; D ambiguous. Germline lookup yields CDR1 LGHDT and CDR2 YNNKEL (reference sequence). Between the trimmed V and J ends, which lost 0 bases and 4 bases, there was a span of 9 bases. The CDR3 contains 14 residues. The CDR3 region is CASSQDGRSYGYTF. The CDR3 DNA is TGTGCCAGCAGCCAAGATGGGAGGTCCTATGGCTACACCTTC.

The gene calls are TRBV27 and TRBJ1-2; 11 bases map to TRBD1. Germline V gene lookup returns CDR1 MNHEY and CDR2 SMNVEV (reference sequence). Germline trimming cut 4 bases from V and 0 bases from J; bases unmatched to any gene: 13. This CDR3 contains 19 residues. As DNA, the CDR3 is TGTGCCAGCAGTTCAATAGAGGGACAGGGGGGAGTTGCTAACTATGGCTACACCTTC. It translates to CASSSIEGQGGVANYGYTF.

The V call is TRBV6-5, the J call TRBJ1-6; 7 positions match TRBD1. The CDR3 consists of 15 residues. Germline V lookup: CDR1 MNHEY, CDR2 SVGAGI. The CDR3 is CGTGARTSYNSPLHF. The CDR3 bases are TGTGGAACAGGGGCGAGAACCTCCTATAATTCACCCCTCCACTTT.

The chain links TRBV27 to TRBJ2-7; D is unclear. The CDR3 has 15 amino acids. Germline V lookup: CDR1 MNHEY, CDR2 SMNVEV (reference sequence). V shed 6 bases and J shed 3 bases, with 18 bases lying between them. In DNA, the CDR3 is TGTGCCAGCAGGCCGGCGGCACAAGGATTCTACGAGCAGTACTTC. Protein: CASRPAAQGFYEQYF.

V gene TRBV4-1 combines with J gene TRBJ1-4; D may be TRBD1 (6 bases). This CDR3 comprises 16 residues. Trimming took off 3 bases at V and 4 bases at J, with 15 bases between the two ends. Looked up from germline, CDR1 is MGHRA and CDR2 is YSYEKL. CDR3 region: CASSQPRDTGNEKLFF. Written as DNA, the CDR3 is TGCGCCAGCAGCCAGCCACGGGACACGGGTAATGAAAAACTGTTTTTT.

V and J are TRBV11-3 and TRBJ2-6, with 8 bases matching TRBD1. V was clipped by 3 bases and J by 2 bases; unmatched bases: 9. The length of the CDR3 is 18 residues. Germline CDR1 and CDR2: SGHNT and YENEEA. The CDR3 sequence: CASSFRTGTSPGANVLTF. CDR3 nucleotide sequence: TGTGCCAGCAGCTTCCGGACAGGGACGAGCCCTGGGGCCAACGTCCTGACTTTC. Filled out from reference TRBV11-3 and TRBJ2-6, the complete variable domain reads EAGVVQSPRYKIIEKKQPVAFWCNPISGHNTLYWYLQNLGQGPELLIRYENEEAVDDSQLPKDRFSAERLKGVDSTLKIQPAELGDSAVYLCASSFRTGTSPGANVLTFGAGSRLTVL.

In its sample, this clone was seen once. The chain uses TRBV7-2 and TRBJ1-2; TRBD1 matches 7 bases. There are 14 residues in the CDR3. The trim removed 5 bases at V and 8 bases at J, leaving 11 bases unmatched. Germline V gene data show CDR1 as SGHTA and CDR2 as FQGNSA. For the CDR3, the DNA is TGTGCCAGCAGCGCAGGACAGGATCCAGCGGGCTACACCTTC. It specifies CASSAGQDPAGYTF.

V gene TRBV29-1 combines with J gene TRBJ2-7, with a tentative D call TRBD1 (6 bases). Germline CDR1 is SQVTM and CDR2 is ANQGSEA. V lost 3 bases and J 5 bases, leaving 8 bases between the germline ends. The CDR3 loop spans 11 amino acids. CDR3 DNA: TGCAGCGTTGATAGGGGGAACGAGCAGTACTTC. Translated, it gives CSVDRGNEQYF.

V and J are TRBV9 and TRBJ1-4, with a possible D match to TRBD1 (6 bases). CDR1 is SGDLS, CDR2 YYNGEE, per germline. V lost 3 bases to trimming and J lost 0 bases, with 9 bases between them. The CDR3 has 15 amino acids. The CDR3 sequence: CASSETGTTNEKLFF. DNA for the CDR3: TGTGCCAGCAGCGAAACAGGGACAACTAATGAAAAACTGTTTTTT.

The CDR3 DNA sequence: TGTGCCAGCAGCTTAGAGCCAGCGGGAGCCCAAGAGACCCAGTACTTC. The encoded protein is CASSLEPAGAQETQYF. This rearrangement joins TRBV11-2 to TRBJ2-5, with 8 bases matching TRBD2. Germline CDR1 reads SGHAT; CDR2 reads FQNNGV. The length of the CDR3 is 16 residues. The V and J ends lost 0 bases and 1 base, in that order; junction bases with no gene match: 4.

This clone was seen a handful of times. The gene calls are TRBV5-1 and TRBJ2-2, with 9 bases matching TRBD1. Germline V lookup: CDR1 SGHRS, CDR2 YFSETQ. This CDR3 is 17 amino acids long. V lost 4 bases and J lost 2; bases outside the gene matches: 9. Here the CDR3 DNA reads TGCGCCAGCAGCACTATATTGACAGGGGGTAACACCGGGGAGCTGTTTTTT. It translates to CASSTILTGGNTGELFF.

The chain has TRBV4-2 and TRBJ1-2, with D possibly matching TRBD1 (5 bases). The V and J ends lost 1 base and 5 bases respectively, with 11 bases between them. The germline CDR1 and CDR2 sequences are LGHNA and YNFKEQ. The CDR3 runs 14 residues. CDR3: CASSQGRQGYGYTF. CDR3 coding DNA: TGTGCCAGCAGCCAAGGCCGGCAGGGATATGGCTACACCTTC.

The J gene is TRBJ1-1, the V gene TRBV12-3 or TRBV12-4; no clear D. The germline V and J ends were trimmed by 7 bases and 7 bases, with 13 bases remaining between them. The CDR3 covers 12 residues. The CDR3 spells CASTVPGVEAFF. The CDR3 nucleotides read TGTGCCAGCACCGTGCCGGGAGTTGAAGCTTTCTTT.

The chain links TRBV29-1 to TRBJ2-3; D gene unclear. Germline CDR1 and CDR2: SQVTM and ANQGSEA. V lost 7 bases and J lost 5, with 16 bases in between. CDR3 length: 13 amino acids. Written as DNA, the CDR3 is TGCAGCGGCAATACCCTCGGTGGAGATACGCAGTATTTT. It encodes CSGNTLGGDTQYF.

The chain recombines TRBV12-5 with TRBJ2-1; D is unresolved. Germline assignment: CDR1 LGHNT and CDR2 FRNRAP. The CDR3 extends over 14 amino acids. The V end lost 0 bases, the J end lost 4 bases, and 7 bases lay between the germline ends. CDR3 loop: CASGLVPTYNEQFF. CDR3 in DNA: TGTGCTAGTGGTTTGGTGCCAACTTACAATGAGCAGTTCTTC.

The chain couples TRBV25-1 to TRBJ1-1, with D tentatively TRBD1 (6 bases). This CDR3 is built from 15 residues. Trimming removed 3 bases from V and 3 bases from J, with 14 bases in between. Germline V CDR1 and CDR2: MGHDK, SYGVNS. The CDR3 reads CASSETGPTYTEAFF. Written as DNA, the CDR3 is TGTGCCAGCAGTGAGACAGGTCCTACGTACACTGAAGCTTTCTTT.

The chain links TRBV6-1 to TRBJ1-1; D gene ambiguous. The germline V gene encodes CDR1 MNHNS and CDR2 SASEGT. The CDR3 runs 12 residues. V lost 1 base, J lost 2 bases, and 2 bases lay in between. The CDR3 DNA reads as TGTGCCAGCAGTGAAGTAAACACTGAAGCTTTCTTT. Translation: CASSEVNTEAFF.